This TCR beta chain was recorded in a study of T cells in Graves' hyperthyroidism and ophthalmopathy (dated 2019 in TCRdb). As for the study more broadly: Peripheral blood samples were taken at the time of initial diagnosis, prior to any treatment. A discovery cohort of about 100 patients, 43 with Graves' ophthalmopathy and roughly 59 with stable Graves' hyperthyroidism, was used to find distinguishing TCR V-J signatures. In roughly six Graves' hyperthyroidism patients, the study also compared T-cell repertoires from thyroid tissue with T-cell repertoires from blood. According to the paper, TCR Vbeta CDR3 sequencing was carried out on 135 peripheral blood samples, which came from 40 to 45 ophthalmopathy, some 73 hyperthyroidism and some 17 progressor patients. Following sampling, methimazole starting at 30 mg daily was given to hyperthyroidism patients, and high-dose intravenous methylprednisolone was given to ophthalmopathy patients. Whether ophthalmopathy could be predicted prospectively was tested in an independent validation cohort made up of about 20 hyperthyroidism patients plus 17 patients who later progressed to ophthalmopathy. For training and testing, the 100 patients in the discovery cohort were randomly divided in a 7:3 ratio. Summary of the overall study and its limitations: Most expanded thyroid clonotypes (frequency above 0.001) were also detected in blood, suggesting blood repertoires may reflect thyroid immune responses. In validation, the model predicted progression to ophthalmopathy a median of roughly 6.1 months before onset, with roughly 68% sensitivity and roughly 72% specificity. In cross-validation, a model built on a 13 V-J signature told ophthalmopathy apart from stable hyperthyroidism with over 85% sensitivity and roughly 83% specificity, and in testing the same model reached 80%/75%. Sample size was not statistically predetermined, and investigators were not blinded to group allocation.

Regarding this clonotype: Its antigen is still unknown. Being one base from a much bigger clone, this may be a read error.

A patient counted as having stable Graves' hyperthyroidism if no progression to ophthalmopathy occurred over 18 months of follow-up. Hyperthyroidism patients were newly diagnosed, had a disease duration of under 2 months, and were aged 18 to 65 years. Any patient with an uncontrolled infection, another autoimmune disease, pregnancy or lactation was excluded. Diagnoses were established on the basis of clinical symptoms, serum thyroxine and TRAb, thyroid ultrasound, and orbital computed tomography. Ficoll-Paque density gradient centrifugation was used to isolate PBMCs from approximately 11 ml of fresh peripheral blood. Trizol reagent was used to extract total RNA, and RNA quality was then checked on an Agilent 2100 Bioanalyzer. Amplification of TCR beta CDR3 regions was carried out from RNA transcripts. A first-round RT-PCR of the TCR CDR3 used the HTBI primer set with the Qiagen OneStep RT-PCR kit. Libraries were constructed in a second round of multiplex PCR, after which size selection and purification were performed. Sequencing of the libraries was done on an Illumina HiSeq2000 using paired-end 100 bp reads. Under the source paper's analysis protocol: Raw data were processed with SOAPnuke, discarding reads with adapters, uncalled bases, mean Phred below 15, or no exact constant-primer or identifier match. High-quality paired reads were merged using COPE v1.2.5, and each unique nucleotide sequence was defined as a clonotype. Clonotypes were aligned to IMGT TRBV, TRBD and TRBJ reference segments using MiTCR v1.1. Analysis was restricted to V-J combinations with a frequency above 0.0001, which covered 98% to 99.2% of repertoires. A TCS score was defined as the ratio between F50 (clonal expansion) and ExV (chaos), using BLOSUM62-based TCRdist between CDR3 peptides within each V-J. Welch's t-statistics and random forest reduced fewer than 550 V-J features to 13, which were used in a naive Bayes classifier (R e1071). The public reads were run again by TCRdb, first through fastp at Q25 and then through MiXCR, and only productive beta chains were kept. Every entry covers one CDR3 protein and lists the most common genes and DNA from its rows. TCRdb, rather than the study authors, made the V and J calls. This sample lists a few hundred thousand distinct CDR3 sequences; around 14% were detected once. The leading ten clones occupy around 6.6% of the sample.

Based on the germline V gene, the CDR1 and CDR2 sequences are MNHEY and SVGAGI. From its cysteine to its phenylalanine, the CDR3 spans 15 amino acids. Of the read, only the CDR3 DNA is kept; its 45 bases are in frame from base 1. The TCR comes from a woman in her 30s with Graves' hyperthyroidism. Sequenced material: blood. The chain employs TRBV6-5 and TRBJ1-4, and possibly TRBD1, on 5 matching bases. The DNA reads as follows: TGTGCCAGCAGTGACTCGACAGCGGGGAATGAAAAACTGTTTTTT. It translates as CASSDSTAGNEKLFF.